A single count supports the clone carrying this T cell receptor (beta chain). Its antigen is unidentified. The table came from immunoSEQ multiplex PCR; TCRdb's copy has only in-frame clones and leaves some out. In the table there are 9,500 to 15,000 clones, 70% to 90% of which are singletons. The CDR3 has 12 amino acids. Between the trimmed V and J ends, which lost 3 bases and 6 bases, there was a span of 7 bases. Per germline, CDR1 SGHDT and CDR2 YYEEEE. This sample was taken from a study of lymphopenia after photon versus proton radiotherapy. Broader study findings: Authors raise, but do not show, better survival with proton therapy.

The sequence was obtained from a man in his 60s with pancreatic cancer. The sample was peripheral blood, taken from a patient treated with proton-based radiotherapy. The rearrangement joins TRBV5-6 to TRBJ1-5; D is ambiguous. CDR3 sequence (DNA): TGTGCCAGCAGCTCAACGGGTCAGCCCCAGCATTTT. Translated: CASSSTGQPQHF. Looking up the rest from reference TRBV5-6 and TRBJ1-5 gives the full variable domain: DAGVTQSPTHLIKTRGQQVTLRCSPKSGHDTVSWYQQALGQGPQFIFQYYEEEERQRGNFPDRFSGHQFPNYSSELNVNALLLGDSALYLCASSSTGQPQHFGDGTRLSIL.